The sequence of this T cell receptor (beta chain) was determined in a study of blood T cells in healthy people across ages. Study information: Using template switching, researchers captured about one barcoded beta molecule for each two T cells.

Study-wide results and caveats: Naive T cell percentage by flow cytometry tracked strongly with beta diversity.

With respect to this clonotype: Its antigen is not identified. The germline gene is not matched at one end of the junction; a read error may be the cause.

The CDR3 covers 13 residues. Germline values: CDR1 SGHRS, CDR2 YFSETQ. It was with a sample-barcoded 5' primer and a J-beta primer mix that a second PCR of roughly 7 to 11 cycles was run. Each cDNA molecule was tagged by a template-switch adaptor that had 12 random nucleotides. Via MiXCR, TCRdb re-called the 5' RACE reads, giving one row per CDR3 protein. The sample holds about 1.1 million distinct CDR3 sequences, around two fifths seen once. The source of this sequence is a man between 18 and 29 years old in good health. Sequences were obtained from blood. This sequence joins TRBV5-1 and TRBJ2-1; 7 bases match TRBD1. The CDR3 DNA is TGCGCCAGCAGCTGGGACAGAAACAATGAGCGGTTCTTC. Translation gives CASSWDRNNERFF. Full variable domain (missing parts from reference TRBV5-1 and TRBJ2-1): KAGVTQTPRYLIKTRGQQVTLSCSPISGHRSVSWYQQTPGQGLQFLFEYFSETQRNKGNFPGRFSGRQFSNSRSEMNVSTLELGDSALYLCASSWDRNNERFFGPGTRLTVL.